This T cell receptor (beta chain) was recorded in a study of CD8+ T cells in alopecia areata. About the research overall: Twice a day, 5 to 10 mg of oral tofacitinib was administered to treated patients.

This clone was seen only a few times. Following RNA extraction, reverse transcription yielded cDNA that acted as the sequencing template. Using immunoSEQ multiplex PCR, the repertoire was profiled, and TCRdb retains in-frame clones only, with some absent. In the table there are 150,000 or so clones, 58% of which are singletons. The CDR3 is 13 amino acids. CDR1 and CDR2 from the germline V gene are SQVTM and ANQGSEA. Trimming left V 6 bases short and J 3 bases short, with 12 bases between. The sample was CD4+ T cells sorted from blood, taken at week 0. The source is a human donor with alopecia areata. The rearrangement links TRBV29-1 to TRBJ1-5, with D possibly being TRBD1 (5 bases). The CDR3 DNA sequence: TGCAGCGTCGGCCAGGGCCACAATCAGCCCCAGCATTTT. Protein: CSVGQGHNQPQHF.